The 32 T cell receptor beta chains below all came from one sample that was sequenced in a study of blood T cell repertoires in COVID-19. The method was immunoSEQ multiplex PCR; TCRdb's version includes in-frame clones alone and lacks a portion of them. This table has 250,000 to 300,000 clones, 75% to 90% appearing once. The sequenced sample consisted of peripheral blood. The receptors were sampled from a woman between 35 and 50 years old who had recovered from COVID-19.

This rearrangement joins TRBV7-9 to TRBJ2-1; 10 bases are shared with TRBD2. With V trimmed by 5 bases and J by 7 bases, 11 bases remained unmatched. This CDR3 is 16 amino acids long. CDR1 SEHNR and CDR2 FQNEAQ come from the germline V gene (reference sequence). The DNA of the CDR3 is TGTGCCAGCAGCACCTGGCTAGCGGGAGATAGTAATGAGCAGTTCTTC. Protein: CASSTWLAGDSNEQFF.

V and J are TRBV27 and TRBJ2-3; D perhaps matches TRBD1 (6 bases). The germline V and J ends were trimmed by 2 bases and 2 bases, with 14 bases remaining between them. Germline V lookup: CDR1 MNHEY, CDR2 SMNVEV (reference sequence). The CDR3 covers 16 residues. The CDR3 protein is CASSLKSGDNTDTQYF. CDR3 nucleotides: TGTGCCAGCAGTTTAAAGTCAGGGGATAACACAGATACGCAGTATTTT.

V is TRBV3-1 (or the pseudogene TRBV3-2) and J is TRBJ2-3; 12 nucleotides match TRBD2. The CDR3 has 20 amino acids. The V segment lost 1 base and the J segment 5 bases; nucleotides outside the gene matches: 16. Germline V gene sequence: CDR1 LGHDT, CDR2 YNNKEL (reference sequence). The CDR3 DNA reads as TGTGCCAGCAGCCAAGCGAGTCCGGGACTAGCGGGCCTCCTTTTAGATACGCAGTATTTT. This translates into CASSQASPGLAGLLLDTQYF.

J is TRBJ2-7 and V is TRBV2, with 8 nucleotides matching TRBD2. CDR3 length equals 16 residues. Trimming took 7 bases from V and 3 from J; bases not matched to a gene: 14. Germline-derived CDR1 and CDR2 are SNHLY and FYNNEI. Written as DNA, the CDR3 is TGTGCCAGCACCCCATGGCCCGGGACTAGTTTCTACGAGCAGTACGTC. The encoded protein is CASTPWPGTSFYEQYV.

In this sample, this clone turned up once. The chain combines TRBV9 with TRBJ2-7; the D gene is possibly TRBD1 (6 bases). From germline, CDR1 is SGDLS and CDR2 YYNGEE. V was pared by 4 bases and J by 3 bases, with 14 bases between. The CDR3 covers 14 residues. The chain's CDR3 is CASSPLQGYYEQYF. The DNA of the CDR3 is TGTGCCAGCAGCCCCCTTCAGGGGTACTACGAGCAGTACTTC.

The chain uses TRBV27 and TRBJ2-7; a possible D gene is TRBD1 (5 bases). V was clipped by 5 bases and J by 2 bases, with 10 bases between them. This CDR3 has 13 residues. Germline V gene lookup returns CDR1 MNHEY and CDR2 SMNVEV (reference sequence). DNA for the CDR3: TGTGCCAGCAGTCAGGGTTCCGCCTACGAGCAGTACTTC. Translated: CASSQGSAYEQYF.

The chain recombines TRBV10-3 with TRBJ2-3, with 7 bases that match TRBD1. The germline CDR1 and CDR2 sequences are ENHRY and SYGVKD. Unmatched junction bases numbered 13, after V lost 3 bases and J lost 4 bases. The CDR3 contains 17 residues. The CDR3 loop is CAISDRTGGEFSDTQYF. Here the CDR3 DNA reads TGTGCCATCAGTGATCGGACAGGTGGGGAATTCTCAGATACGCAGTATTTT.

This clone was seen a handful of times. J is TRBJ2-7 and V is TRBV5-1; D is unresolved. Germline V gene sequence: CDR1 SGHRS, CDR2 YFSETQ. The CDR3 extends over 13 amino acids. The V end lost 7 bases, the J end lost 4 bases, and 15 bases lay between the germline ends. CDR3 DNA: TGCGCCAGCGGAACCGGGTTGCTGTACGAGCAGTACTTC. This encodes CASGTGLLYEQYF.

The CDR3 DNA is TGTGCCAGCAGGCCAAAGGGGTTTGAGTCCTATAATTCACCCCTCCACTTT. It translates to CASRPKGFESYNSPLHF. The gene calls are TRBV5-5 and TRBJ1-6; a possible D gene is TRBD1 (5 bases). This CDR3 contains 17 residues. The germline gives CDR1 SGHKS, CDR2 YYEKEE (reference sequence). The V end lost 5 bases, the J end lost 1 base, and 16 bases lay between the germline ends.

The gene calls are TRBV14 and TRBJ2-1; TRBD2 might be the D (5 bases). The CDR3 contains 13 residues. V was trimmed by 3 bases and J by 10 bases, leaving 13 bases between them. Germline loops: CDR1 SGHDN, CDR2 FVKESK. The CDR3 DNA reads TGTGCCAGCAGCCAGCACGAGGGCCTCGAGCAGTTCTTC. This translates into CASSQHEGLEQFF.

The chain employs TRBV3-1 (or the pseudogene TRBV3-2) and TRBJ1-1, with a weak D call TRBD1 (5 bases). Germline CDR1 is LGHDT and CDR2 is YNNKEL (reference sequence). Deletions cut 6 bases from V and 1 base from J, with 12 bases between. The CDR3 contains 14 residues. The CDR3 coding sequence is TGTGCCAGCAGGCGGGGCGGGGCGAACACTGAAGCTTTCTTT. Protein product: CASRRGGANTEAFF.

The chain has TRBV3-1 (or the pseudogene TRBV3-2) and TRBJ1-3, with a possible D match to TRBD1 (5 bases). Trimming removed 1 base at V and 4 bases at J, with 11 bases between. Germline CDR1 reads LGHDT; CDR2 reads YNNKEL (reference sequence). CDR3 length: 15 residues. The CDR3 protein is CASSQGQIAGNTIYF. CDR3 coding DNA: TGTGCCAGCAGCCAAGGACAGATTGCGGGAAACACCATATATTTT.

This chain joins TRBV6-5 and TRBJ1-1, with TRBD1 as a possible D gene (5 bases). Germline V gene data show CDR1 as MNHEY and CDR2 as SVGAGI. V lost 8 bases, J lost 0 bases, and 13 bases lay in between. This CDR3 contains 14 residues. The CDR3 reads CASFPGLLNTEAFF. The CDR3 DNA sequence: TGTGCCAGCTTCCCGGGACTCCTGAACACTGAAGCTTTCTTT.

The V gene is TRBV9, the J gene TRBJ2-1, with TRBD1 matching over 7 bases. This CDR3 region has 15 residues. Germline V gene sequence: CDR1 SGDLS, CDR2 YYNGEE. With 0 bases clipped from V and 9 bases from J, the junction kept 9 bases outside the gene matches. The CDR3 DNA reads TGTGCCAGCAGCGTAGCAACAGGGGTCAATAGTGAGCAGTTCTTC. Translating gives CASSVATGVNSEQFF.

CDR3 protein: CASSVGLAGQQETQYF. CDR3 nucleotide sequence: TGTGCCAGCAGCGTAGGTCTAGCGGGGCAGCAAGAGACCCAGTACTTC. The rearrangement uses TRBV9 and TRBJ2-5; TRBD2 agrees at 9 bases. Unmatched junction bases numbered 5, after V lost 0 bases and J lost 2 bases. The germline V gene has CDR1 SGDLS and CDR2 YYNGEE. CDR3 length equals 16 residues. Full variable domain (missing parts from reference TRBV9 and TRBJ2-5): DSGVTQTPKHLITATGQRVTLRCSPRSGDLSVYWYQQSLDQGLQFLIQYYNGEERAKGNILERFSAQQFPDLHSELNLSSLELGDSALYFCASSVGLAGQQETQYFGPGTRLLVL.

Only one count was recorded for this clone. In DNA form, the CDR3 reads TGTGCCAGCAGTTACGTCCTAGCGGGAGGTGAGCAGTTCTTC. This encodes CASSYVLAGGEQFF. This chain links TRBV6-2 or TRBV6-3 with TRBJ2-1, with 11 positions matching TRBD2. Germline lookup yields CDR1 MNHEY and CDR2 SVGEGT. The V gene end was trimmed by 2 bases and the J gene end by 9 bases; junction bases not matched to a gene: 3. The CDR3 length is 14 residues.

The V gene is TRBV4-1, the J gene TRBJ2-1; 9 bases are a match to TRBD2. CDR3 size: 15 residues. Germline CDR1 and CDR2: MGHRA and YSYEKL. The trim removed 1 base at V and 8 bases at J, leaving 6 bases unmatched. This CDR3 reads CASSQVLSGRYEQFF. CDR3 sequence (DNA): TGCGCCAGCAGCCAAGTTTTAAGCGGGAGGTATGAGCAGTTCTTC.

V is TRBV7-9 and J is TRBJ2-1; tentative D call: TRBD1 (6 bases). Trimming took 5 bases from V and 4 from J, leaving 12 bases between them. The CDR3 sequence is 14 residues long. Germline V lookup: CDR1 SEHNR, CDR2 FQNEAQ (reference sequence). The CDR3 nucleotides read TGTGCCAGCAGCCGAGGGACACCATACAATGAGCAGTTCTTC. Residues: CASSRGTPYNEQFF.

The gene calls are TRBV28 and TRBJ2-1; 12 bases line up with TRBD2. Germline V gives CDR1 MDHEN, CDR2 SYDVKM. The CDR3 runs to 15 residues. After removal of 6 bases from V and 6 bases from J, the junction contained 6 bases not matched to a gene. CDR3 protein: CASSPGLAGINEQFF. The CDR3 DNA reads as TGTGCCAGCAGCCCCGGACTAGCGGGGATCAATGAGCAGTTCTTC.

The DNA of the CDR3 is TGTGCCAGCAGTCTAGGGGCGGGGGCAGATACGCAGTATTTT. This gives the protein CASSLGAGADTQYF. V gene TRBV2 combines with J gene TRBJ2-3; 7 positions match TRBD2. Germline V gene data show CDR1 as SNHLY and CDR2 as FYNNEI. The length of the CDR3 is 14 residues. The V and J ends lost 5 bases and 4 bases, in that order; junction bases with no gene match: 6.

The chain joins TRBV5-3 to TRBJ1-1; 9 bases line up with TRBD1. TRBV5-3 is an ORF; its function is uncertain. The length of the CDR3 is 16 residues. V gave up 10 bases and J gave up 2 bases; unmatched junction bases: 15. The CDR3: CARGGDRDGENTEAFF. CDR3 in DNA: TGTGCCCGTGGGGGGGACAGGGACGGAGAAAACACTGAAGCTTTCTTT.

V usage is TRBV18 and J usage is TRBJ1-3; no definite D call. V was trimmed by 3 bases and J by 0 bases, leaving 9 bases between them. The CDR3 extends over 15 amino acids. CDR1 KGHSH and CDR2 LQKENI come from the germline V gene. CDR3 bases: TGTGCCAGCTCACCGGGAGTCAGCTCTGGAAACACCATATATTTT. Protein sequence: CASSPGVSSGNTIYF.

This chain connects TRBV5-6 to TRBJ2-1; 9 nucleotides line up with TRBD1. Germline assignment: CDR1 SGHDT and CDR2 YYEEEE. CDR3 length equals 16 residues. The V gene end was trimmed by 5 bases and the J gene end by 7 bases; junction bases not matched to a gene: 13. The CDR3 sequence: CASRSRGQGEKNEQFF. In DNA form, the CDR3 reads TGTGCCAGCAGATCGCGGGGACAGGGTGAGAAGAATGAGCAGTTCTTC.

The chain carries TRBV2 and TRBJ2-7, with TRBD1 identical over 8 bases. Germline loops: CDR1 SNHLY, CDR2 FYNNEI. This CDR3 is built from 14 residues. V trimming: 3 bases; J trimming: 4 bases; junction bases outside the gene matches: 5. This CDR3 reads CASSDPGGKYEQYF. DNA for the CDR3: TGTGCCAGCAGTGATCCAGGGGGCAAGTACGAGCAGTACTTC.

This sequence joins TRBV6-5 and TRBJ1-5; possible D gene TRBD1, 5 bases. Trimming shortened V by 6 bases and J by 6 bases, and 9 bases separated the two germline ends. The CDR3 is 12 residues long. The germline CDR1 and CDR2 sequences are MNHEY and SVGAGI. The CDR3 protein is CASSRTGQPQHF. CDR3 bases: TGTGCCAGCAGCCGCACAGGTCAGCCCCAGCATTTT.

The CDR3 loop is CASSVGGSGGWDTQYF. CDR3 DNA sequence: TGTGCCAGCAGCGTAGGGGGTAGCGGGGGCTGGGATACGCAGTATTTT. This rearrangement joins TRBV9 to TRBJ2-3; TRBD2 aligns across 9 bases. Unmatched junction bases numbered 8, after V lost 0 bases and J lost 6 bases. This CDR3 contains 16 residues. Germline loops: CDR1 SGDLS, CDR2 YYNGEE.

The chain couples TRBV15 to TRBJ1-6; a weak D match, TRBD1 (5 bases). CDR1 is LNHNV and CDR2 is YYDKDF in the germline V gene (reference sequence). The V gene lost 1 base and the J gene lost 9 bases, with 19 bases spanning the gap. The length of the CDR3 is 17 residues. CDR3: CATSRALLGEGRSPLHF. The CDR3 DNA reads TGTGCCACCAGCAGAGCATTATTGGGGGAGGGCCGTTCACCCCTCCACTTT. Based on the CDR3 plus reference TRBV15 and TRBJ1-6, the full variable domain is DAMVIQNPRYQVTQFGKPVTLSCSQTLNHNVMYWYQQKSSQAPKLLFHYYDKDFNNEADTPDNFQSRRPNTSFCFLDIRSPGLGDTAMYLCATSRALLGEGRSPLHFGNGTRLTVT.

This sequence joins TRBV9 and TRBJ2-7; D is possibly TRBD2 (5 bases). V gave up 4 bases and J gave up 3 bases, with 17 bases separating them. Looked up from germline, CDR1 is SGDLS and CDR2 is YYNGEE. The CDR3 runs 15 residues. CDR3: CASSSRASFDYEQYF. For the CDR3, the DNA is TGTGCCAGCAGCTCCCGGGCTAGCTTTGACTACGAGCAGTACTTC.

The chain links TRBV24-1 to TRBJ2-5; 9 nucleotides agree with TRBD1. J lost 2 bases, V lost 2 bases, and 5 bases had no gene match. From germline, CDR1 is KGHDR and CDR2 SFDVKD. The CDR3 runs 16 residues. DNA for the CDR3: TGTGCCACCAGTGATTGGGGGACAGGGCCTCAAGAGACCCAGTACTTC. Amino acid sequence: CATSDWGTGPQETQYF.

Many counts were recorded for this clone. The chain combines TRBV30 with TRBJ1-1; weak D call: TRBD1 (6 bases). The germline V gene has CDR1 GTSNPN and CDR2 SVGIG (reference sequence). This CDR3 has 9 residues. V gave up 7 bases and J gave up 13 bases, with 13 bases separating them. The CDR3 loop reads CASSEGGFF. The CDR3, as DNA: TGTGCCTCGAGCGAAGGGGGTTTCTTT.

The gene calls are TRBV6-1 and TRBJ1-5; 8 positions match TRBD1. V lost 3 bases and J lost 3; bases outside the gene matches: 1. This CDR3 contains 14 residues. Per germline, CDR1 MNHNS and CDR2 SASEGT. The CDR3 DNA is TGTGCCAGCAGTGAGGGACAGGTCAATCAGCCCCAGCATTTT. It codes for CASSEGQVNQPQHF.

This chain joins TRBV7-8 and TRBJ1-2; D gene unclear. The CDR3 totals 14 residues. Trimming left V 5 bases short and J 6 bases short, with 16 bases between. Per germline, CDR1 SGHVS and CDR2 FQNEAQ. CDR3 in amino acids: CASSPTAGYHGYTF. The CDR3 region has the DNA TGTGCCAGCAGCCCAACGGCCGGGTATCATGGCTACACCTTC.